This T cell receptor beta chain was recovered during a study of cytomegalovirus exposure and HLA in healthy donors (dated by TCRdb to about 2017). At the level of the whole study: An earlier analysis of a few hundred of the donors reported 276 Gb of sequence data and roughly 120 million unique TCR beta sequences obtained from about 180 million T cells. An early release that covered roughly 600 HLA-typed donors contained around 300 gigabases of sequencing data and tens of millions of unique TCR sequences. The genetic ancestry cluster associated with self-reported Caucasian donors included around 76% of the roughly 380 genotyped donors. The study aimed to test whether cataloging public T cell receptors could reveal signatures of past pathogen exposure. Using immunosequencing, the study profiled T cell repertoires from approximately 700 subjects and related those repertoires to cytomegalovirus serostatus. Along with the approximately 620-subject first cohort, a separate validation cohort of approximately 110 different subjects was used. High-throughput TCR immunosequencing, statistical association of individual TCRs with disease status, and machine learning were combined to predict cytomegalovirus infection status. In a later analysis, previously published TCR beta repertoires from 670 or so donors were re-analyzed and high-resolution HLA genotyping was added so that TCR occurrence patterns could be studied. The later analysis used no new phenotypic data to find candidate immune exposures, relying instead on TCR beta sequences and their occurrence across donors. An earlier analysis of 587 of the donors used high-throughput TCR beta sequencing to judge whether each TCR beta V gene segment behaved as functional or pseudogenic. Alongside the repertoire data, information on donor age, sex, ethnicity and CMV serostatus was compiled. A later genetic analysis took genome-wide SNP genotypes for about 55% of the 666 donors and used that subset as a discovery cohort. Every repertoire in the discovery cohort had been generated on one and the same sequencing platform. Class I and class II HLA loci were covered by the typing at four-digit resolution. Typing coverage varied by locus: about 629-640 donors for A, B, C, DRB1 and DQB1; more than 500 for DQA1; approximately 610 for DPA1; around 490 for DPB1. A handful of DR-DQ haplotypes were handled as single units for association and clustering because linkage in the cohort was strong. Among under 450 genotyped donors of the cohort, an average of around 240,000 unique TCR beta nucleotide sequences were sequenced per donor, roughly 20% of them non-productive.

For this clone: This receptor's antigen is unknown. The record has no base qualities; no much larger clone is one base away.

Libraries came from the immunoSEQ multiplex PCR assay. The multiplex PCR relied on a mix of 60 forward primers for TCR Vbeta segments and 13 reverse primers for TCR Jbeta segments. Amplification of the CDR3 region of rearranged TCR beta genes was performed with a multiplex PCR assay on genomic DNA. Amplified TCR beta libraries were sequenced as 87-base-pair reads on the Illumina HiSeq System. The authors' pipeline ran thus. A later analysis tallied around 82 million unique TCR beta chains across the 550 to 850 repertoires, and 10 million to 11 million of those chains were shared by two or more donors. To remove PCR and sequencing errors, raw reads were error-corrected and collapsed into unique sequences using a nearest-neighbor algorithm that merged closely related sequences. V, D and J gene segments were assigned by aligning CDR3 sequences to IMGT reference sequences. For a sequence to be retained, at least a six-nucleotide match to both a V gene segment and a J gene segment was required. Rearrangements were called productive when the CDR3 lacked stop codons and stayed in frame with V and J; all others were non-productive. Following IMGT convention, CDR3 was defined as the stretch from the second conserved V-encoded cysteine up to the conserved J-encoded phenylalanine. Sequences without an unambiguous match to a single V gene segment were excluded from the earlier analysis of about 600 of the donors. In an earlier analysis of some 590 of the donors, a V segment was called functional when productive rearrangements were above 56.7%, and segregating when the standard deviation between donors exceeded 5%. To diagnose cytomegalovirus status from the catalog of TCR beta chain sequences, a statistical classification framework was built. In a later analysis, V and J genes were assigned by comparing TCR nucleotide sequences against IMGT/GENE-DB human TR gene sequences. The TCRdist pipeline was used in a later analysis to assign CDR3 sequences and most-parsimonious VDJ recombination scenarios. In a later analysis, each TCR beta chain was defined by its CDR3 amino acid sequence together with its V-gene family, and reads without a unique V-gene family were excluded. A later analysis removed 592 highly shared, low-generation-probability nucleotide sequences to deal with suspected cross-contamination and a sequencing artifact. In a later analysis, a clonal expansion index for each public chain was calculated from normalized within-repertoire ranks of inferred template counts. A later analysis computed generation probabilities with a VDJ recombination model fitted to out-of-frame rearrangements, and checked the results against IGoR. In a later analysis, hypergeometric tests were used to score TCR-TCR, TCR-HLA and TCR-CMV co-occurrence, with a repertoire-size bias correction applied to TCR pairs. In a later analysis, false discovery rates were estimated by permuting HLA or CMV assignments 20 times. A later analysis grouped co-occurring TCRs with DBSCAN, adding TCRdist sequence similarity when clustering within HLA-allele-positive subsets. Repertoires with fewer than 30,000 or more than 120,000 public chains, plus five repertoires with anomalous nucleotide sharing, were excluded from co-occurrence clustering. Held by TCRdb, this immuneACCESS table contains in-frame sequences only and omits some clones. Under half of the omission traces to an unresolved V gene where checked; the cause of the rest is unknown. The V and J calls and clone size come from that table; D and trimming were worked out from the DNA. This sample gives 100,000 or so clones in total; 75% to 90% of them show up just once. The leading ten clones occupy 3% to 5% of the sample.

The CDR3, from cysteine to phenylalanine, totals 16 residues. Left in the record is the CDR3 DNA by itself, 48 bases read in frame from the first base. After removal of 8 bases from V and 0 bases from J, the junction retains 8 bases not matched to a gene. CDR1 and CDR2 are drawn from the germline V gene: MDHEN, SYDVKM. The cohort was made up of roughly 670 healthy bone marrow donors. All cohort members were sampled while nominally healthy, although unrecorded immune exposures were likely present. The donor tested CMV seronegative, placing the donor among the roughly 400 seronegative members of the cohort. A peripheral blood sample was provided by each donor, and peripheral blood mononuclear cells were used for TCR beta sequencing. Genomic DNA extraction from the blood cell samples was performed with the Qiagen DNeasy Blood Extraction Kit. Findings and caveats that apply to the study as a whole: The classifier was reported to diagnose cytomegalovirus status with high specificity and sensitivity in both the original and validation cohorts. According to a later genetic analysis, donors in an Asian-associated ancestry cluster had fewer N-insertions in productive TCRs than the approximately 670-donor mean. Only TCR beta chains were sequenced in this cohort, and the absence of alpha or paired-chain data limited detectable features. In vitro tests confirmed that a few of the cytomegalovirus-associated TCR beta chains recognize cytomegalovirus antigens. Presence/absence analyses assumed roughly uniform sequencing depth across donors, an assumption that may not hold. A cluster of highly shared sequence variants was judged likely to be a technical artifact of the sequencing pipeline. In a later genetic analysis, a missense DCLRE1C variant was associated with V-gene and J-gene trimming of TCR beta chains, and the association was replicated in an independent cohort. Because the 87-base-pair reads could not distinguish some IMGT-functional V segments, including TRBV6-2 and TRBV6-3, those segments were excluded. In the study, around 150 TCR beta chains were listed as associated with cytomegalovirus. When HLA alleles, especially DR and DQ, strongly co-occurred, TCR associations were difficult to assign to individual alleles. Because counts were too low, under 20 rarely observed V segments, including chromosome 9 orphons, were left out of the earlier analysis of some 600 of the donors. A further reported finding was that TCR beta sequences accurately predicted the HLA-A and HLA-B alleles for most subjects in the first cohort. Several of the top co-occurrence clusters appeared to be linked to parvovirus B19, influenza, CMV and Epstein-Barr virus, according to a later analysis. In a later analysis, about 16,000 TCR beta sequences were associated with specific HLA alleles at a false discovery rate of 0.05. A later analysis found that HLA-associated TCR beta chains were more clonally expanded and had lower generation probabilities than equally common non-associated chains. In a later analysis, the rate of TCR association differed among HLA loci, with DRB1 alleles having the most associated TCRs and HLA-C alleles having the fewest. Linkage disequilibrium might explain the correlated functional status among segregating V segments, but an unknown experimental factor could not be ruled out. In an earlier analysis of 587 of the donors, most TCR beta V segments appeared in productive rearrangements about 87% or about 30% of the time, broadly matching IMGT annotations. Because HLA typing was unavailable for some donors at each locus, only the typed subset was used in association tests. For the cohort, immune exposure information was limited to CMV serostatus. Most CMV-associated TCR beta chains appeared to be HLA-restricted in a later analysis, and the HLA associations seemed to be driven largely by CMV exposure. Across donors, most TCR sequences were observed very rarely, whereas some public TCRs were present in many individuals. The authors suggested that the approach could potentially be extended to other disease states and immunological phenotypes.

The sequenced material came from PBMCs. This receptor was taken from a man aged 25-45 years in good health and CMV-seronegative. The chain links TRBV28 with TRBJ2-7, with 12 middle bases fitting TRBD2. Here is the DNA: TGTGCCAGCTGGCCTAGCGGGAGGGGAGGCTCCTACGAGCAGTACTTC. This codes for CASWPSGRGGSYEQYF.